The 7 T cell receptor beta chains below were found in one sample sequenced in a study of cytomegalovirus exposure and HLA in healthy donors. Use of 60 Vbeta and 13 Jbeta primers characterized the PCR. Data came from immunoSEQ multiplex PCR; TCRdb stores just in-frame clones and leaves some out. The sample holds 110,000 to 150,000 clones, 75% seen once. Sequencing used PBMCs. Every receptor here comes from a man younger than 45 in good health and CMV-seronegative.

The V and J genes are TRBV25-1 and TRBJ2-6; TRBD1 aligns across 8 bases. V lost 2 bases and J lost 0; bases outside the gene matches: 3. CDR3 length equals 17 residues. The germline V gene has CDR1 MGHDK and CDR2 SYGVNS. The CDR3 region is CASSEQGAISGANVLTF. CDR3 nucleotides: TGTGCCAGCAGTGAACAGGGGGCTATCTCTGGGGCCAACGTCCTGACTTTC.

J is TRBJ1-2 and V is TRBV28; tentatively, D is TRBD1 (6 bases). V dropped 6 bases and J dropped 7 bases, with 18 bases sitting between them. Per germline, CDR1 MDHEN and CDR2 SYDVKM. The CDR3 sequence is 14 residues long. CDR3 DNA: TGTGCCAGCAGCCCCGGGGGGCATCGTGGTGGCTACACCTTC. It specifies CASSPGGHRGGYTF.

The V call is TRBV11-2, the J call TRBJ2-7; D may be TRBD1 (5 bases). Per the germline V gene, CDR1 is SGHAT and CDR2 is FQNNGV. V was trimmed by 5 bases and J by 1 base, leaving 21 bases between them. The CDR3 sequence is 17 residues long. CDR3 DNA: TGTGCCAGCAGCCCACTTATGGGCAGGGCGAATTCCTACGAGCAGTACTTC. Amino acid sequence: CASSPLMGRANSYEQYF.

The chain combines TRBV4-1 with TRBJ1-1; D is uncertain. CDR1 and CDR2 from the germline V gene are MGHRA and YSYEKL. The CDR3 runs to 16 residues. The ends were cut back, 3 bases at V and 3 bases at J, with 17 bases in the middle. CDR3 DNA: TGCGCCAGCAGCCACCTGGAGGGCAGTCGGTACACTGAAGCTTTCTTT. Translated, it gives CASSHLEGSRYTEAFF.

The chain uses TRBV10-1 and TRBJ2-5; D not certain. CDR1 and CDR2 (germline): WNHNN, SYGVQD (reference sequence). The CDR3 is made up of 12 amino acids. V lost 4 bases and J lost 4, with 7 bases in between. The CDR3 coding sequence is TGCGCCAGCAGTGGGAGTGGAGAGACCCAGTACTTC. Translation gives CASSGSGETQYF.

The rearrangement joins TRBV27 to TRBJ2-7, with D unresolved. V was trimmed by 6 bases and J by 7 bases, leaving 16 bases between them. The CDR3 contains 13 residues. CDR1 is MNHEY, CDR2 SMNVEV, per germline (reference sequence). The DNA of the CDR3 is TGTGCCAGCAGCCGTGGGTCAGGCTTTGAGCAGTACTTC. Translation gives CASSRGSGFEQYF.

CDR3 region: CASRRGEQFF. The CDR3 bases are TGTGCCAGCCGCCGGGGTGAGCAGTTCTTC. This chain connects TRBV28 to TRBJ2-1; possibly TRBD2 for D (5 bases). The ends were cut back, 8 bases at V and 9 bases at J, with 8 bases in the middle. CDR1 and CDR2 from the germline V gene are MDHEN and SYDVKM. The CDR3 contains 10 residues.